The clone carrying this T cell receptor beta chain showed up just once. Its target is unknown. A much larger clone is a single base away; this may be a read error. The sample is drawn from a study of T cells in Graves' hyperthyroidism and ophthalmopathy. Findings and limits, study-wide: Blood also showed most of the thyroid clonotypes that were expanded above 0.001. Ophthalmopathy prediction by the model preceded onset by a median roughly 6 months.

Across 18 months, stable Graves' hyperthyroidism was marked by no progression to ophthalmopathy. Those with hyperthyroidism were 18 to 65 years old, newly diagnosed, and ill for under 2 months. Amplification of TCR beta CDR3 regions was performed using RNA transcripts as template. Initially, a first-round RT-PCR of the TCR CDR3 employed the HTBI primer set. Each CDR3 protein is one row after TCRdb ran MiXCR on the multiplex PCR reads. The sample lists about 610,000 distinct CDR3 sequences, roughly 50% occurring once. The germline V gene encodes CDR1 SGHTA and CDR2 FQGNSA. V lost 6 bases, J lost 6 bases, and 10 bases stayed unmatched. The CDR3 has 14 amino acids.

The TCR originated in a woman younger than 30 with Graves' hyperthyroidism. J is TRBJ2-7 and V is TRBV7-2, with 8 bases identical to TRBD2. The specimen was peripheral blood or thyroid tissue (not recorded which). The CDR3 DNA sequence: TGTGCCAGCAGTTCACACGGGAGGGCAGGCGAGCAGTACTTC. It yields the protein CASSSHGRAGEQYF.